A selection of T cell receptor beta chains follows, all from one sample in a study of cytomegalovirus exposure and HLA in healthy donors. Clones were sequenced by immunoSEQ multiplex PCR, and TCRdb holds only the in-frame ones, with some missing. The table lists 170,000 or so clones, about three quarters of them singletons. Sample: PBMCs. The source is a middle-aged woman in good health and CMV-seronegative. CDR3s include the opening cysteine and the closing phenylalanine or tryptophan. The order of the fields is V gene, D gene, clone size, J gene, CDR3 DNA, CDR3 protein. A D gene is named only where the DNA matches it firmly. For some rows the clone size is stated as once, few or many, or as a class when expanded; others skip it.

v_call: TRBV18
d_call: .
clone_size: .
j_call: TRBJ2-5
cdr3_nt: TGTGCCAGCTCACCGCGGAACGAGGCAGTCCAAGAGACCCAGTACTTC
cdr3_aa: CASSPRNEAVQETQYF

v_call: TRBV7-2
d_call: .
clone_size: .
j_call: TRBJ1-3
cdr3_nt: TGTGCCAGCAGCTTATACGGAGTCTCTGGAAACACCATATATTTT
cdr3_aa: CASSLYGVSGNTIYF

v_call: TRBV5-1
d_call: TRBD2
clone_size: .
j_call: TRBJ2-1
cdr3_nt: TGCGCCAGCAGCTTGATGCTAGCGGGGGGCTCCTACAATGAGCAGTTCTTC
cdr3_aa: CASSLMLAGGSYNEQFF

v_call: TRBV4-1
d_call: .
clone_size: .
j_call: TRBJ1-2
cdr3_nt: TGCGCCAGCAGCCAAGATCCGCGGGCTTACTCAGATGGCTACACCTTC
cdr3_aa: CASSQDPRAYSDGYTF

v_call: TRBV2
d_call: TRBD1
clone_size: .
j_call: TRBJ2-7
cdr3_nt: TGTGCCAGCAGTTACTCAGGGGGCCGGGCAGGTCCCTACGAGCAGTACTTC
cdr3_aa: CASSYSGGRAGPYEQYF

v_call: TRBV6-4
d_call: .
clone_size: .
j_call: TRBJ1-1
cdr3_nt: TGTGCCAGCAGCTGGGACACGAGCACTGAAGCTTTCTTT
cdr3_aa: CASSWDTSTEAFF

v_call: TRBV18
d_call: TRBD2
clone_size: .
j_call: TRBJ2-2
cdr3_nt: TGTGCCAGCTCACCAACCAGCGGGGGCACCACCGGGGAGCTGTTTTTT
cdr3_aa: CASSPTSGGTTGELFF

v_call: TRBV14
d_call: .
clone_size: .
j_call: TRBJ1-1
cdr3_nt: TGTGCCAGCAGCCAAGGCCCGTGGCCGGAGAGTAGAAACACTGAAGCTTTCTTT
cdr3_aa: CASSQGPWPESRNTEAFF

v_call: TRBV27
d_call: TRBD1
clone_size: .
j_call: TRBJ2-7
cdr3_nt: TGTGCCAGCAGTCCCGGGACAGGATTCTACGAGCAGTACTTC
cdr3_aa: CASSPGTGFYEQYF

v_call: TRBV13
d_call: TRBD1
clone_size: .
j_call: TRBJ2-7
cdr3_nt: TGTGCCAGCAGCCCCCGACAGGGGTCCTACGAGCAGTACTTC
cdr3_aa: CASSPRQGSYEQYF

v_call: TRBV27
d_call: .
clone_size: .
j_call: TRBJ2-7
cdr3_nt: TGTGCCAGCAGCAGGGATCCGGGACTTCAGTCCTACGAGCAGTACTTC
cdr3_aa: CASSRDPGLQSYEQYF

v_call: TRBV25-1
d_call: .
clone_size: .
j_call: TRBJ1-2
cdr3_nt: TGTGCCAGCAGTGAGAGATGGGGGGGGGACTATGGCTACACCTTC
cdr3_aa: CASSERWGGDYGYTF

v_call: TRBV11-1
d_call: .
clone_size: few
j_call: TRBJ2-2
cdr3_nt: TGTGCCAGCAGCTTAATCGGGGGCGCAGGGACAGACACCGGGGAGCTGTTTTTT
cdr3_aa: CASSLIGGAGTDTGELFF

v_call: TRBV7-9
d_call: .
clone_size: .
j_call: TRBJ1-1
cdr3_nt: TGTGCCAGCAGCAGACAAGTCCGCACTGAAGCTTTCTTT
cdr3_aa: CASSRQVRTEAFF

v_call: TRBV2
d_call: .
clone_size: .
j_call: TRBJ1-1
cdr3_nt: TGTGCCAGCAGGGAGGTGGGAGGGGGGGCCGCTTTCTTT
cdr3_aa: CASREVGGGAAFF

v_call: TRBV9
d_call: TRBD1
clone_size: .
j_call: TRBJ2-6
cdr3_nt: TGTGCCAGCAGCTTCGGGGACAGGGACTCTGGGGTCAACGTCCTGACTTTC
cdr3_aa: CASSFGDRDSGVNVLTF

v_call: TRBV10-3
d_call: .
clone_size: .
j_call: TRBJ1-3
cdr3_nt: TGTGCCATCAGTGAGCCGGGGGGGAGTTCTGGAAACACCATATATTTT
cdr3_aa: CAISEPGGSSGNTIYF

v_call: TRBV12-2
d_call: .
clone_size: .
j_call: TRBJ1-4
cdr3_nt: TGTGCAAGTCGCTTAGAAGGGGGGGGCGGGACAGGGGCGAACTCTAATGAAAAACTGTTTTTT
cdr3_aa: CASRLEGGGGTGANSNEKLFF

v_call: TRBV28
d_call: .
clone_size: .
j_call: TRBJ1-5
cdr3_nt: TGTGCCAGCAGTACCGGTACAGCCAATCAGCCCCAGCATTTT
cdr3_aa: CASSTGTANQPQHF

v_call: TRBV19
d_call: .
clone_size: .
j_call: TRBJ1-5
cdr3_nt: TGTGCCAGTAGTATCGCTACTCAGCCCCAGCATTTT
cdr3_aa: CASSIATQPQHF

v_call: TRBV5-1
d_call: .
clone_size: .
j_call: TRBJ2-7
cdr3_nt: TGCGCCAGCAGCCCGGGGACCTACGAGCAGTACTTC
cdr3_aa: CASSPGTYEQYF

v_call: TRBV6-4
d_call: TRBD1
clone_size: few
j_call: TRBJ2-3
cdr3_nt: TGTGCCAGCAGTACAGGGGAAACGGATACGCAGTATTTT
cdr3_aa: CASSTGETDTQYF

v_call: TRBV4-2
d_call: TRBD2
clone_size: .
j_call: TRBJ2-2
cdr3_nt: TGTGCCAGCAGCCCACTGAGCGGGGGGGCTGAGGACACCGGGGAGCTGTTTTTT
cdr3_aa: CASSPLSGGAEDTGELFF

v_call: TRBV5-1
d_call: TRBD1
clone_size: .
j_call: TRBJ1-1
cdr3_nt: TGCGCCAGCAGCCTCGACAGGGTGAACACTGAAGCTTTCTTT
cdr3_aa: CASSLDRVNTEAFF

v_call: TRBV15
d_call: .
clone_size: .
j_call: TRBJ2-2
cdr3_nt: TGTGCCACCAGCAGGGGTCCTTCCCGGGGAGACACAACCGGGGAGCTGTTTTTT
cdr3_aa: CATSRGPSRGDTTGELFF

v_call: TRBV9
d_call: TRBD1
clone_size: .
j_call: TRBJ1-1
cdr3_nt: TGTGCCAGCAGCCAGGGACAGGGGAACACTGAAGCTTTCTTT
cdr3_aa: CASSQGQGNTEAFF

v_call: TRBV15
d_call: TRBD1
clone_size: .
j_call: TRBJ1-4
cdr3_nt: TGTGCCACCGAGACAGGGGTGAATAATGAAAAACTGTTTTTT
cdr3_aa: CATETGVNNEKLFF

v_call: TRBV5-4
d_call: TRBD2
clone_size: .
j_call: TRBJ2-3
cdr3_nt: TGTGCCAGCAGCTCGGGACTAGCGGGGGTCACAGATACGCAGTATTTT
cdr3_aa: CASSSGLAGVTDTQYF

v_call: TRBV7-2
d_call: .
clone_size: .
j_call: TRBJ1-5
cdr3_nt: TGTGCCAGCAGCTTGGCCAGGGGAAGCAATCAGCCCCAGCATTTT
cdr3_aa: CASSLARGSNQPQHF

v_call: TRBV6-6
d_call: TRBD1
clone_size: .
j_call: TRBJ2-7
cdr3_nt: TGTGCCAGCAACCCCAGACAGGGTTCAGCCTACGAGCAGTACTTC
cdr3_aa: CASNPRQGSAYEQYF

v_call: TRBV29-1
d_call: .
clone_size: .
j_call: TRBJ1-2
cdr3_nt: TGCAGCGCGATCGTTGGGGGCGCTTTTGGCTACACCTTC
cdr3_aa: CSAIVGGAFGYTF

v_call: TRBV5-5
d_call: TRBD2
clone_size: .
j_call: TRBJ2-2
cdr3_nt: TGTGCCAGCAGCTGGGGTCCTAGCGGGACCGGAGAGCTGTTTTTT
cdr3_aa: CASSWGPSGTGELFF

v_call: TRBV9
d_call: .
clone_size: .
j_call: TRBJ1-6
cdr3_nt: TGTGCCAGCAGCGTAGGTGGGCATAATTCACCCCTCCACTTT
cdr3_aa: CASSVGGHNSPLHF

v_call: TRBV5-4
d_call: .
clone_size: .
j_call: TRBJ2-5
cdr3_nt: TGTGCCAGCAGCTTTGCCCGCGCCCAAGAGACCCAGTACTTC
cdr3_aa: CASSFARAQETQYF

v_call: TRBV7-9
d_call: .
clone_size: .
j_call: TRBJ1-4
cdr3_nt: TGTGCCAGCAGCTCCCAAGGGGCAGTCAAGGAAAAACTGTTTTTT
cdr3_aa: CASSSQGAVKEKLFF

v_call: TRBV5-5
d_call: .
clone_size: few
j_call: TRBJ2-7
cdr3_nt: TGTGCCAGCAGCTTGGAGGGACATAGCTCCTACGAGCAGTACTTC
cdr3_aa: CASSLEGHSSYEQYF

v_call: TRBV5-1
d_call: TRBD1
clone_size: .
j_call: TRBJ2-2
cdr3_nt: TGCGCCAGCAGCTTGGGAGGTACAGGGGAAGCAGGCGGGGAGCTGTTTTTT
cdr3_aa: CASSLGGTGEAGGELFF

v_call: TRBV5-1
d_call: .
clone_size: .
j_call: TRBJ1-1
cdr3_nt: TGCGCCAGCAGCCGTGGAGGGCTTATGAACACTGAAGCTTTCTTT
cdr3_aa: CASSRGGLMNTEAFF

v_call: TRBV4-1
d_call: .
clone_size: .
j_call: TRBJ2-7
cdr3_nt: TGCGCCAGCAGCCAAGGCTCCAGGGTTTCCTACGAGCAGTACTTC
cdr3_aa: CASSQGSRVSYEQYF

v_call: TRBV5-1
d_call: TRBD1
clone_size: .
j_call: TRBJ2-3
cdr3_nt: TGCGCCAGCAGCCCGGGACAGGGGGTGGCAGATACGCAGTATTTT
cdr3_aa: CASSPGQGVADTQYF

v_call: TRBV9
d_call: .
clone_size: .
j_call: TRBJ1-5
cdr3_nt: TGTGCCAGCAGCCCAGAGGGAGGGAGTCAGCCCCAGCATTTT
cdr3_aa: CASSPEGGSQPQHF

v_call: TRBV2
d_call: .
clone_size: .
j_call: TRBJ2-5
cdr3_nt: TGTGCCAGCAGGGTGGCAACGCTCCCCCAGTACTTC
cdr3_aa: CASRVATLPQYF

v_call: TRBV5-8
d_call: .
clone_size: .
j_call: TRBJ2-5
cdr3_nt: TGTGCCAGCAGCGGGAGGGGGTACCAAGAGACCCAGTACTTC
cdr3_aa: CASSGRGYQETQYF

v_call: TRBV2
d_call: .
clone_size: once
j_call: TRBJ2-3
cdr3_nt: TGTGCCTGCTATTGGGACATCCCAGATACGCAGTATTTT
cdr3_aa: CACYWDIPDTQYF

v_call: TRBV10-3
d_call: .
clone_size: .
j_call: TRBJ2-5
cdr3_nt: TGTGCCATCAGTGTTGACGGCAGGAGGGAATACTTC
cdr3_aa: CAISVDGRREYF

v_call: TRBV7-2
d_call: .
clone_size: .
j_call: TRBJ2-7
cdr3_nt: TGTGCCAGCAGCTTTAGTTCGTCCAGGTACTCCTACGAGCAGTACTTC
cdr3_aa: CASSFSSSRYSYEQYF

v_call: TRBV6-1
d_call: TRBD1
clone_size: .
j_call: TRBJ2-5
cdr3_nt: TGTGCCAGCAGTGCCGGGACAGGGGTCCTGCAAGAGACCCAGTACTTC
cdr3_aa: CASSAGTGVLQETQYF

v_call: TRBV7-2
d_call: .
clone_size: .
j_call: TRBJ1-2
cdr3_nt: TGTGCCAGCAGCTTAGCAGTACAGAGTAACTATGGCTACACCTTC
cdr3_aa: CASSLAVQSNYGYTF

v_call: TRBV9
d_call: TRBD2
clone_size: .
j_call: TRBJ2-3
cdr3_nt: TGTGCCAGCAGCTCGGGGACTAGCGGGGGGGCTTCAGATACGCAGTATTTT
cdr3_aa: CASSSGTSGGASDTQYF

v_call: TRBV7-8
d_call: TRBD1
clone_size: .
j_call: TRBJ1-6
cdr3_nt: TGTGCCAGCAGCTTTCCCCACAATTCGGACAGGGGTGATTCACCCCTCCACTTT
cdr3_aa: CASSFPHNSDRGDSPLHF

v_call: TRBV9
d_call: .
clone_size: .
j_call: TRBJ2-2
cdr3_nt: TGTGCCAGCAGCGTAGACCCGGGGAAGGGCGACACCGGGGAGCTGTTTTTT
cdr3_aa: CASSVDPGKGDTGELFF

v_call: TRBV19
d_call: TRBD2
clone_size: .
j_call: TRBJ2-2
cdr3_nt: TGTGCCAGTAGTATAGAGTTCGGGGGGGTATGGACCGGGGAGCTGTTTTTT
cdr3_aa: CASSIEFGGVWTGELFF

v_call: TRBV11-3
d_call: .
clone_size: .
j_call: TRBJ2-3
cdr3_nt: TGTGCCAGCAGCTTTGGGCGACACACAGATACGCAGTATTTT
cdr3_aa: CASSFGRHTDTQYF

v_call: TRBV9
d_call: TRBD1
clone_size: .
j_call: TRBJ1-2
cdr3_nt: TGTGCCAGCAGCGCTACCGGGACAGGGGCATATGGCTACACCTTC
cdr3_aa: CASSATGTGAYGYTF